This TCR beta chain was documented in a study of blood T cell repertoires in COVID-19. The wider study: Spain, Italy and the United States supplied samples that represented acute and convalescent COVID-19. From T cells, B-cell-depleted T cells, or PBMCs came the material, which was cDNA or gDNA.

The germline gives CDR1 SGHTS, CDR2 YDEGEE. The CDR3 extends over 15 amino acids. The V and J ends lost 4 bases and 0 bases respectively, with 12 bases between them. Methods used by the authors: How many nucleated cells were present was estimated from reference gene primer amplification. Sequencing used immunoSEQ multiplex PCR; TCRdb keeps in-frame clones, though not all of them. The DNA gave D and trimming, while V, J and clone size come from that table. The sample holds about 55,000 clones; approximately 92% are singletons and the top ten take roughly 15%. Sequenced sample: peripheral blood. The chain employs TRBV5-8 and TRBJ2-3; D is possibly TRBD1 (6 bases). The source is a man older than 75 with acute or convalescent COVID-19. The CDR3 DNA follows: TGTGCCAGCAGCGTCTGGACAGCAAGCACAGATACGCAGTATTTT. Protein: CASSVWTASTDTQYF.